Listed below are T cell receptor beta chains from one sample, sequenced in a study of blood T cell repertoires in COVID-19. Clones were sequenced by immunoSEQ multiplex PCR, and TCRdb holds only the in-frame ones, with some missing. Of around 88,000 clones in the sample, around nine tenths were seen once. The specimen sequenced was peripheral blood. Every receptor here comes from a woman of 80 years or more with acute or convalescent COVID-19. CDR3s include the opening cysteine and the closing phenylalanine or tryptophan. D genes are given only for firm matches. Clone size, where shown, is once, few, many, or a class for clones that have expanded.

clone size	J gene	D gene	V gene	CDR3 protein	CDR3 DNA
-	TRBJ2-3	TRBD1	TRBV2	CASTKDRGDTQYF	TGTGCCAGCACCAAAGACAGGGGAGATACGCAGTATTTT
-	TRBJ1-4	TRBD1	TRBV19	CASSTGQGDEKLFF	TGTGCCAGTAGTACTGGACAGGGTGATGAAAAACTGTTTTTT
-	TRBJ1-1	TRBD1	TRBV6-2/TRBV6-3	CASSRDRVNTEAFF	TGTGCCAGCAGCCGCGACAGGGTGAACACTGAAGCTTTCTTT
-	TRBJ1-1	-	TRBV30	CAWSDRLNTEAFF	TGTGCCTGGAGTGACAGACTGAACACTGAAGCTTTCTTT
-	TRBJ2-3	TRBD2	TRBV18	CASSPLAGGRTDTQYF	TGTGCCAGCTCACCGCTAGCGGGGGGCCGCACAGATACGCAGTATTTT
-	TRBJ2-3	-	TRBV24-1	CATSENDGQWFGSTQYF	TGTGCCACCAGTGAAAACGACGGACAATGGTTCGGGAGTACGCAGTATTTT
-	TRBJ1-2	TRBD1	TRBV7-2	CASTGQGIYGYTF	TGTGCCAGCACCGGACAGGGCATCTATGGCTACACCTTC
-	TRBJ2-1	TRBD2	TRBV24-1	CATSDPTLAGGYEQFF	TGTGCCACCAGTGACCCTACTCTAGCGGGAGGGTATGAGCAGTTCTTC
-	TRBJ2-7	-	TRBV7-8	CASSSLGRGSGSYEQYF	TGTGCCAGCAGCTCCCTAGGTAGGGGATCCGGAAGCTACGAGCAGTACTTC
-	TRBJ1-6	TRBD1	TRBV19	CASSIAGTGSSPLHF	TGTGCCAGTAGTATAGCCGGGACAGGAAGTTCACCCCTCCACTTT
-	TRBJ1-4	TRBD1	TRBV2	CASSGQGREKLFF	TGTGCCAGCAGCGGACAGGGAAGGGAAAAACTGTTTTTT
-	TRBJ1-1	TRBD1	TRBV29-1	CSARDRTGAEAFF	TGCAGCGCTCGGGACAGGACGGGGGCTGAAGCTTTCTTT
-	TRBJ2-3	TRBD2	TRBV5-5	CASTPLGGGTDTQYF	TGTGCCAGCACCCCGTTGGGGGGGGGCACAGATACGCAGTATTTT
-	TRBJ2-5	-	TRBV6-6	CASSYSSIQTQYF	TGTGCCAGCAGTTACTCCTCTATCCAGACCCAGTACTTC
-	TRBJ2-1	-	TRBV11-1	CASSLNRVGNEQFF	TGTGCCAGCAGCTTAAACAGGGTGGGCAATGAGCAGTTCTTC
-	TRBJ1-2	-	TRBV7-2	CASSFGTYGYTF	TGTGCCAGCAGCTTCGGGACTTATGGCTACACCTTC
-	TRBJ1-1	-	TRBV5-1	CASSLRGEAFF	TGCGCCAGCAGCTTGCGGGGTGAAGCTTTCTTT
-	TRBJ1-3	-	TRBV3-1/TRBV3-2	CASSLRGISGNTIYF	TGTGCCAGCAGCCTGCGGGGGATCTCTGGAAACACCATATATTTT
-	TRBJ2-3	-	TRBV29-1	CSTAGGGDTQYF	TGCAGCACTGCAGGGGGAGGCGATACGCAGTATTTT
-	TRBJ2-2	-	TRBV5-1	CASSFLNRGRAGELFF	TGCGCCAGCAGCTTCTTGAATCGCGGCCGAGCCGGGGAGCTGTTTTTT
few	TRBJ2-5	-	TRBV3-1/TRBV3-2	CASSPTWETQYF	TGTGCCAGCAGCCCTACCTGGGAGACCCAGTACTTC
-	TRBJ2-7	TRBD2	TRBV28	CASSLGGRGYEQYF	TGTGCCAGCAGTTTGGGCGGGAGAGGCTACGAGCAGTACTTC
-	TRBJ2-4	-	TRBV27	CASSLSPSGPAKNIQYF	TGTGCCAGCAGTTTATCTCCGTCTGGGCCAGCCAAAAACATTCAGTACTTC
-	TRBJ2-2	TRBD2	TRBV7-3	CASSPRTSGRGPGELFF	TGTGCCAGCAGCCCCCGGACTAGCGGGAGAGGACCCGGGGAGCTGTTTTTT
-	TRBJ1-2	TRBD1	TRBV5-1	CASSLEQGVGYTF	TGCGCCAGCAGTCTAGAACAGGGGGTTGGCTACACCTTC
-	TRBJ1-1	-	TRBV7-9	CASSFRQGQMNTEAFF	TGTGCCAGCAGCTTCCGTCAGGGGCAAATGAACACTGAAGCTTTCTTT
once	TRBJ2-3	-	TRBV7-9	CASSLGLDLSTDTQYF	TGTGCCAGCAGCTTAGGACTAGATCTTAGCACAGATACGCAGTATTTT
-	TRBJ2-3	TRBD2	TRBV27	CASSKPSGNTDTQYF	TGTGCCAGCAGTAAACCTAGCGGCAACACAGATACGCAGTATTTT
few	TRBJ1-1	-	TRBV5-5	CASSFPQGNTEAFF	TGTGCCAGCAGCTTCCCACAGGGGAACACTGAAGCTTTCTTT
-	TRBJ1-5	-	TRBV19	CASSLDGNQPQHF	TGTGCCAGTAGTCTAGACGGCAATCAGCCCCAGCATTTT
-	TRBJ1-1	-	TRBV2	CASSEQGLLAEAFF	TGTGCCAGCAGTGAACAGGGGCTTTTAGCTGAAGCTTTCTTT
-	TRBJ1-6	-	TRBV11-3	CASSRDSNSPLHF	TGTGCCAGCAGCCGAGACAGTAATTCACCCCTCCACTTT